The clone carrying this T cell receptor beta chain was detected a few times. For blood RNA, unsorted whole blood served as the source, and germline DNA was extracted too. V was pared by 6 bases and J by 5 bases, with 7 bases of the junction left unmatched. Germline loops: CDR1 MNHEY, CDR2 SVGAGI. The CDR3 loop spans 14 amino acids. This sample was taken from a study of tumor-infiltrating lymphocytes in primary liver carcinoma. Reverse transcription of roughly 470 ng total RNA with a constant-region primer produced TCR beta cDNA. Libraries of TCR beta came from three nested multiplex PCR rounds with slightly modified ARM-PCR. Amplification in the first two PCR rounds was performed using TRBV1-TRBV30 forward primers and a C-beta reverse primer for 9 to 11 cycles each. TCRdb re-called the multiplex PCR reads through MiXCR, storing one row per CDR3 protein. The profile shows some 180,000 distinct CDR3 sequences, 50% to 75% of them singletons.

Sequencing input: peripheral blood. The V and J genes are TRBV6-5 and TRBJ2-3; 8 nucleotides align to TRBD2. The receptor was derived from a man aged 40-55 years with primary liver carcinoma and hepatitis B virus infection. Here the CDR3 reads CASRQAGVLDTQYF. CDR3 coding DNA: TGTGCCAGCAGACAAGCGGGAGTGCTAGATACGCAGTATTTT.